These T cell receptor beta chains were read from a single sample in a study of shared clonotypes between healthy human individuals. TCRdb's table, derived via immunoSEQ multiplex PCR, lists solely in-frame clones and lacks some. There are 550,000 to 850,000 clones in the sample; 72% occur only once, and 1.8% lies in the top ten. Sequenced input: memory CD4+ T cells sorted from blood. The receptor source for this set is a woman aged 30 to 39 in good health. Both conserved end residues are part of each CDR3. A D gene is named only where the DNA matches it firmly. Where a row states a size, it is once, few, many or the class of an expanded clone; other rows omit it.

d_gene: .; j_gene: TRBJ2-4; v_gene: TRBV19; abundance: .; len: 15; CDR3nt: TGTGCCAGTAGGCCTTCGGAACTAGCCAAAAACATTCAGTACTTC; CDR3aa: CASRPSELAKNIQYF
d_gene: .; j_gene: TRBJ2-3; v_gene: TRBV18; abundance: .; len: 12; CDR3nt: TGTGCCAGCTCACCCCGGACAGATACGCAGTATTTT; CDR3aa: CASSPRTDTQYF
d_gene: TRBD1; j_gene: TRBJ2-5; v_gene: TRBV2; abundance: .; len: 15; CDR3nt: TGTGCCAGCAGTCGACAGGGGCAGCTTTTGGAGACCCAGTACTTC; CDR3aa: CASSRQGQLLETQYF
d_gene: TRBD1; j_gene: TRBJ2-1; v_gene: TRBV28; abundance: .; len: 16; CDR3nt: TGTGCCAGCAGTATTCCCGGGACAGGGACCTACAATGAGCAGTTCTTC; CDR3aa: CASSIPGTGTYNEQFF
d_gene: TRBD2; j_gene: TRBJ2-1; v_gene: TRBV6-4; abundance: few; len: 13; CDR3nt: TGTGCCAGCAGGTCTAGCGGGGAGAATGAGCAGTTCTTC; CDR3aa: CASRSSGENEQFF
d_gene: TRBD1; j_gene: TRBJ2-1; v_gene: TRBV28; abundance: .; len: 15; CDR3nt: TGTGCCAGCAGCCGCCGAGGGACAGACTACAATGAGCAGTTCTTC; CDR3aa: CASSRRGTDYNEQFF
d_gene: TRBD1; j_gene: TRBJ1-2; v_gene: TRBV25-1; abundance: .; len: 16; CDR3nt: TGTGCCAGCAGTGATCTCCGGGACAGGGCCGCGAGTGGCTACACCTTC; CDR3aa: CASSDLRDRAASGYTF
d_gene: .; j_gene: TRBJ2-1; v_gene: TRBV18; abundance: .; len: 11; CDR3nt: TGTGCCAGCTCACCTGAAGGCGAGCAGTTCTTC; CDR3aa: CASSPEGEQFF
d_gene: .; j_gene: TRBJ2-7; v_gene: TRBV27; abundance: once; len: 13; CDR3nt: TGTGCCAGCAGTTTGATCGGACCCTACGAGCAGTACTTC; CDR3aa: CASSLIGPYEQYF
d_gene: TRBD1; j_gene: TRBJ1-4; v_gene: TRBV7-2; abundance: once; len: 12; CDR3nt: TGTGCCAGCAGCCCGGGGACAGGGACTCTGTTTTTT; CDR3aa: CASSPGTGTLFF
d_gene: .; j_gene: TRBJ1-1; v_gene: TRBV28; abundance: .; len: 19; CDR3nt: TGTGCCAGCACCCCCGAATGGGTGGGGAAATGGTCGGGGAACACTGAAGCTTTCTTT; CDR3aa: CASTPEWVGKWSGNTEAFF
d_gene: TRBD1; j_gene: TRBJ1-2; v_gene: TRBV5-6; abundance: few; len: 15; CDR3nt: TGTGCCAGCAGCACAAGACAGGGGATGGGCTATGGCTACACCTTC; CDR3aa: CASSTRQGMGYGYTF
d_gene: .; j_gene: TRBJ2-1; v_gene: TRBV7-2; abundance: .; len: 15; CDR3nt: TGTGCCAGCAGCTTAGGCTCCCGCTCCTACAATGAGCAGTTCTTC; CDR3aa: CASSLGSRSYNEQFF
d_gene: .; j_gene: TRBJ2-2; v_gene: TRBV2; abundance: once; len: 16; CDR3nt: TGTGCCAGCAGTGCCGGAGCGGCAACTTTCACCGGGGAGCTGTTTTTT; CDR3aa: CASSAGAATFTGELFF
d_gene: TRBD1; j_gene: TRBJ1-2; v_gene: TRBV29-1; abundance: .; len: 18; CDR3nt: TGCAGCGTTGAAGACTCAAAGACGCTGGACAGGTTTGACTATGGCTACACCTTC; CDR3aa: CSVEDSKTLDRFDYGYTF
d_gene: TRBD1; j_gene: TRBJ2-5; v_gene: TRBV4-2; abundance: .; len: 15; CDR3nt: TGTGCCAGCAGCCAAGATGGGACAGTAAAAGAGACCCAGTACTTC; CDR3aa: CASSQDGTVKETQYF
d_gene: .; j_gene: TRBJ1-1; v_gene: TRBV28; abundance: .; len: 16; CDR3nt: TGTGCCAGCAGTCCGGCCGCCGCGCAGCTGAACACTGAAGCTTTCTTT; CDR3aa: CASSPAAAQLNTEAFF
d_gene: .; j_gene: TRBJ1-4; v_gene: TRBV4-2; abundance: .; len: 16; CDR3nt: TGTGCCAGCAGCCAGGGTATAGGACGGAATAATGAAAAACTGTTTTTT; CDR3aa: CASSQGIGRNNEKLFF
d_gene: .; j_gene: TRBJ1-1; v_gene: TRBV28; abundance: .; len: 18; CDR3nt: TGTGCCAGCAGTTTCGCGTTTTTCAGGGGACACTTGAACACTGAAGCTTTCTTT; CDR3aa: CASSFAFFRGHLNTEAFF
d_gene: .; j_gene: TRBJ1-1; v_gene: TRBV19; abundance: few; len: 15; CDR3nt: TGTGCCAGTAGTATTTCTGGGGTGGCGAACACTGAAGCTTTCTTT; CDR3aa: CASSISGVANTEAFF
d_gene: .; j_gene: TRBJ1-5; v_gene: TRBV6-1; abundance: .; len: 15; CDR3nt: TGTGCCAGCAGCGCGGGGTGGAATAGCAATCAGCCCCAGCATTTT; CDR3aa: CASSAGWNSNQPQHF
d_gene: .; j_gene: TRBJ2-2; v_gene: TRBV28; abundance: once; len: 15; CDR3nt: TGTGCCAGCAGTCGTAGTCGGGGGGCGGCCGGGGAGCTGTTTTTT; CDR3aa: CASSRSRGAAGELFF
d_gene: TRBD2; j_gene: TRBJ2-7; v_gene: TRBV28; abundance: once; len: 19; CDR3nt: TGTGCCAGCAGTGCGGACGGCCCGACTAGCGGGAGGGCCGTATTCGAGCAGTACTTC; CDR3aa: CASSADGPTSGRAVFEQYF
d_gene: .; j_gene: TRBJ2-2; v_gene: TRBV5-1; abundance: few; len: 13; CDR3nt: TGCGCCAGCAGTCGGGACATTACCGGGGAGCTGTTTTTT; CDR3aa: CASSRDITGELFF
d_gene: .; j_gene: TRBJ2-1; v_gene: TRBV5-1; abundance: .; len: 15; CDR3nt: TGCGCCAGCAGCCCCAGAGGGGATCTTTACAATGAGCAGTTCTTC; CDR3aa: CASSPRGDLYNEQFF
d_gene: TRBD2; j_gene: TRBJ2-2; v_gene: TRBV5-1; abundance: once; len: 16; CDR3nt: TGCGCCAGCAGGTCCACTAGCGGGAGAACTACCGGGGAGCTGTTTTTT; CDR3aa: CASRSTSGRTTGELFF
d_gene: TRBD1; j_gene: TRBJ2-7; v_gene: TRBV28; abundance: .; len: 14; CDR3nt: TGTGCCAGCAGTCTTACGGACAGGGGCTACGAGCAGTACTTC; CDR3aa: CASSLTDRGYEQYF
d_gene: TRBD2; j_gene: TRBJ2-7; v_gene: TRBV18; abundance: .; len: 15; CDR3nt: TGTGCCAGCTCATACAAGACTAGCGGGGTCTACGAGCAGTACTTC; CDR3aa: CASSYKTSGVYEQYF
d_gene: .; j_gene: TRBJ1-1; v_gene: TRBV16; abundance: once; len: 14; CDR3nt: TGTGCCAGCAGCCCCCGGACCGTGAACACTGAAGCTTTCTTT; CDR3aa: CASSPRTVNTEAFF